The 31 T cell receptor beta chains presented below share a single source sample, sequenced in a study of blood T cells in healthy people across ages. PCR was performed a second time for 7 to 11 cycles using a sample-barcoded 5' primer and a J-beta primer mix. MiXCR, applied by TCRdb to the 5' RACE reads, yields one record per CDR3 protein. This table holds about 690,000 distinct CDR3 sequences, roughly two fifths found once. The sequencing sample was made of blood. These receptors were taken from an elderly man in good health.

The chain uses TRBV7-2 and TRBJ2-3, with 8 bases lining up with TRBD1. J lost 1 base, V lost 5 bases, and 8 bases had no gene match. The germline V gene has CDR1 SGHTA and CDR2 FQGNSA. CDR3 size: 16 residues. CDR3 protein: CASSRTDRARTDTQYF. Written as DNA, the CDR3 is TGTGCCAGCAGCCGAACGGACAGGGCACGCACAGATACGCAGTATTTT.

The chain has TRBV21-1 and TRBJ2-7; the listed D gene, TRBD1, was not tested against the DNA. TRBV21-1 is a pseudogene locus. The CDR3 sequence is 17 residues long. CDR3 coding DNA: TGTGCCAGCAGATCCTCTGGGGCGCAAGATATTATTTACGAGCAGTACTTC. This sequence encodes CASRSSGAQDIIYEQYF.

This clonotype was counted between two and nine times. The rearrangement links TRBV28 to TRBJ2-1; a weak D match, TRBD2 (6 bases). Looked up from germline, CDR1 is MDHEN and CDR2 is SYDVKM. The CDR3 extends over 16 amino acids. V lost 4 bases to trimming and J lost 6 bases, with 19 bases between them. The CDR3: CASSSPVAGTRNEQFF. CDR3 in DNA: TGTGCCAGCAGTTCCCCCGTTGCGGGAACTCGCAATGAGCAGTTCTTC.

The V and J genes are TRBV6-2 or TRBV6-3 and TRBJ2-4; D call uncertain. Germline V CDR1 and CDR2: MNHEY, SVGEGT. V lost 6 bases, J lost 0 bases, and 9 bases lay in between. The CDR3 spans 14 residues. CDR3 sequence (DNA): TGTGCCAGCAGCGGCAGACTAGCCAAAAACATTCAGTACTTC. It is translated as CASSGRLAKNIQYF.

This clonotype has a handful of counts. V is TRBV9 and J is TRBJ1-2, with 8 positions matching TRBD1. V gave up 0 bases and J gave up 2 bases; unmatched junction bases: 0. This CDR3 is 14 amino acids long. Germline V lookup: CDR1 SGDLS, CDR2 YYNGEE. The CDR3 DNA follows: TGTGCCAGCAGCGTAGGGACAGGGAACTATGGCTACACCTTC. Translated, it gives CASSVGTGNYGYTF.

The V gene is TRBV15, the J gene TRBJ2-5, with 13 positions matching TRBD2. The ends lost 0 bases at V and 9 bases at J; junction bases unmatched: 1. This CDR3 contains 14 residues. Looked up from germline, CDR1 is LNHNV and CDR2 is YYDKDF (reference sequence). CDR3 residues: CATSRDGTSGAQYF. CDR3 in DNA: TGTGCCACCAGCAGAGATGGGACTAGCGGGGCCCAGTACTTC.

The CDR3 DNA is TGCAGCGCGGACAGGGGAAACACCATATATTTT. It is translated as CSADRGNTIYF. This chain links TRBV29-1 with TRBJ1-3; 7 bases line up with TRBD1. With V trimmed by 7 bases and J by 4 bases, 1 base remained unmatched. Per germline, CDR1 SQVTM and CDR2 ANQGSEA. The CDR3 covers 11 residues.

The J gene is TRBJ2-2, the V gene TRBV6-5; no reliable D call. CDR3 length equals 13 residues. The germline gives CDR1 MNHEY, CDR2 SVGAGI. Between the trimmed V and J ends, which lost 5 bases and 6 bases, there was a span of 10 bases. DNA of the CDR3: TGTGCCAGCAGTCCGCAAAGACCCGGGGAGCTGTTTTTT. Amino acids: CASSPQRPGELFF.

For the CDR3, the DNA is TGTGCCAGCAGTCCGAGCGGGAGGGTTGGCACAGATACGCAGTATTTT. Translation: CASSPSGRVGTDTQYF. The V call is TRBV6-2 or TRBV6-3, the J call TRBJ2-3; TRBD2 agrees at 10 bases. There are 16 residues in the CDR3. CDR1 is MNHEY and CDR2 is SVGEGT in the germline V gene. Losses at the gene ends were 5 bases for V and 1 base for J; bases not matched to a gene: 6.

This clonotype was observed a few times. The CDR3 is CSANDRVRSNQPQHF. The CDR3 coding sequence is TGCAGTGCTAATGACAGGGTCCGTAGCAATCAGCCCCAGCATTTT. The chain carries TRBV20-1 and TRBJ1-5; 7 positions agree with TRBD1. Germline values: CDR1 DFQATT, CDR2 SNEGSKA (reference sequence). The CDR3 is made up of 15 amino acids. With V trimmed by 4 bases and J by 0 bases, 6 bases remained unmatched.

The V gene is TRBV27, the J gene TRBJ2-2; weak D call: TRBD1 (6 bases). In germline, CDR1 is MNHEY, CDR2 SMNVEV (reference sequence). V lost 3 bases, J lost 5 bases, and 16 bases lay in between. The CDR3 sequence is 16 residues long. The CDR3 spells CASSFITRGRTGELFF. The DNA of the CDR3 is TGTGCCAGCAGTTTTATCACCAGGGGAAGGACCGGGGAGCTGTTTTTT.

V and J are TRBV7-2 and TRBJ2-7; no clear D. The CDR3 has 12 residues. Per the germline V gene, CDR1 is SGHTA and CDR2 is FQGNSA. The V and J ends lost 1 base and 3 bases respectively, with 4 bases between them. The DNA for the CDR3 is TGTACCAGCAGCTTAGATTACTACGAGCAGTACTTC. This sequence encodes CTSSLDYYEQYF.

The table lists this clonotype with a few counts. Here the CDR3 DNA reads TGTGCCAGCAGCTCAGTAGCGGGATACGAGCAGTACTTC. This translates into CASSSVAGYEQYF. The chain joins TRBV7-2 to TRBJ2-7; 8 bases match TRBD2. Germline values: CDR1 SGHTA, CDR2 FQGNSA. The CDR3 has 13 amino acids. J lost 4 bases, V lost 4 bases, and 3 bases had no gene match.

This sequence joins TRBV29-1 and TRBJ2-1; D may be TRBD2 (7 bases). This CDR3 comprises 13 residues. Germline loops: CDR1 SQVTM, CDR2 ANQGSEA. Trimming took off 7 bases at V and 5 bases at J, with 15 bases between the two ends. CDR3 residues: CSGAGGGNNEQFF. The CDR3 nucleotides are TGCAGCGGTGCTGGCGGGGGCAACAATGAGCAGTTCTTC.

CDR3: CASSLAGVTNYGYTF. The CDR3 DNA follows: TGCGCCAGCAGCTTGGCGGGGGTGACTAACTATGGCTACACCTTC. The rearrangement uses TRBV5-1 and TRBJ1-2; the D gene is possibly TRBD1 (5 bases). V lost 0 bases to trimming and J lost 0 bases, with 9 bases between them. CDR3 length equals 15 residues. CDR1 and CDR2 (germline): SGHRS, YFSETQ.

The chain employs TRBV27 and TRBJ1-4; D ambiguous. Trimming took 4 bases from V and 4 from J, leaving 7 bases between them. Germline V CDR1 and CDR2: MNHEY, SMNVEV (reference sequence). The CDR3 is 13 amino acids. The chain's CDR3 is CASSSNYNEKLFF. The CDR3 coding sequence is TGTGCCAGCAGTTCGAATTATAATGAAAAACTGTTTTTT.

This clonotype was counted only a few times. This chain links TRBV28 with TRBJ2-1; 7 nucleotides agree with TRBD2. J gave up 4 bases and V 7 bases, and 10 bases lay outside the gene matches. Looked up from germline, CDR1 is MDHEN and CDR2 is SYDVKM. The CDR3 has 15 amino acids. Here the CDR3 reads CASITAGERYNEQFF. The CDR3 DNA reads TGTGCCAGCATTACCGCGGGAGAACGGTACAATGAGCAGTTCTTC.

This sequence joins TRBV14 and TRBJ1-1, with D tentatively TRBD1 (5 bases). Looked up from germline, CDR1 is SGHDN and CDR2 is FVKESK. Trimming took 4 bases from V and 1 from J, leaving 13 bases between them. The CDR3 totals 15 residues. CDR3 nucleotides: TGTGCCAGCAGCCGGATAGGGGCCCCGAACACTGAAGCTTTCTTT. Residues: CASSRIGAPNTEAFF.

The rearrangement links TRBV7-3 to TRBJ2-1, with D tentatively TRBD1 or TRBD2 (5 bases each). V lost 5 bases to trimming and J lost 9 bases, with 20 bases between them. The V gene's germline CDR1 is SGHTA and CDR2 FQGTGA. The CDR3 sequence is 15 residues long. Here the CDR3 DNA reads TGTGCCAGCAGCATAGAGGAGGCAGGGTCGGGTGAGCAGTTCTTC. It yields the protein CASSIEEAGSGEQFF.

This chain links TRBV3-1 with TRBJ2-3, with 7 bases fitting TRBD2. In germline, CDR1 is LGHDT, CDR2 YNNKEL (reference sequence). The junction had 4 bases not matched to a gene; V was cut back by 1 base and J by 3 bases. The CDR3 has 15 residues. The CDR3 protein is CASSQGTRRTDTQYF. DNA of the CDR3: TGTGCCAGCAGCCAAGGGACTAGGCGAACAGATACGCAGTATTTT.

This chain links TRBV20-1 with TRBJ1-2; 7 positions agree with TRBD1. Germline V gene data show CDR1 as DFQATT and CDR2 as SNEGSKA (reference sequence). The CDR3 is 14 residues long. The CDR3 protein is CSADRVGRNYGYTF. The CDR3 nucleotides read TGCAGCGCAGACAGGGTCGGCAGAAACTATGGCTACACCTTC.

Note on this clonotype: Possible read error: a much larger clone is one base away. The chain carries TRBV7-9 and TRBJ2-7, with 7 bases identical to TRBD1. The J call could be wrong; TRBJ2-5 is a better fit for the DNA end. The germline CDR1 and CDR2 sequences are SEHNR and FQNEAQ (reference sequence). The CDR3 has 12 residues. CDR3 sequence (DNA): TGTGCCAGCAGCTTAACAGGGGTGACCCAGTACTTC. Encoded protein: CASSLTGVTQYF.

In this sample, this clonotype turned up a few times. The chain is built from TRBV5-1 and TRBJ2-7, with a weak D call TRBD2 (5 bases). The V gene's germline CDR1 is SGHRS and CDR2 YFSETQ. This CDR3 region has 14 residues. The V end was cut by 4 bases, the J end by 5 bases, with 16 bases between. The CDR3 DNA is TGCGCCAGCAGCGCGGGCCTCGAGAGGAACGAGCAGTACTTC. Its translation: CASSAGLERNEQYF.

This chain joins TRBV6-5 and TRBJ2-1; 8 bases fit TRBD2. J lost 2 bases, V lost 6 bases, and 6 bases had no gene match. Germline assignment: CDR1 MNHEY and CDR2 SVGAGI. The CDR3 loop spans 15 amino acids. CDR3 DNA sequence: TGTGCCAGCAGACCCGGGGGGGGGCCCTACAATGAGCAGTTCTTC. Its protein product is CASRPGGGPYNEQFF.

This clonotype was seen a few times. The rearrangement uses TRBV6-2 or TRBV6-3 and TRBJ2-7; D perhaps matches TRBD1 (5 bases). Trimming cost V 2 bases and J 4 bases, with 12 bases left between them. CDR1 MNHEY and CDR2 SVGEGT come from the germline V gene. This CDR3 comprises 14 residues. The CDR3 reads CASSYPPDIYEQYF. As DNA, the CDR3 is TGTGCCAGCAGTTACCCCCCGGACATATACGAGCAGTACTTC.

The rearrangement links TRBV28 to TRBJ1-2; a weak D match, TRBD1 (5 bases). This CDR3 is built from 12 residues. Trimming took off 8 bases at V and 2 bases at J, with 9 bases between the two ends. The germline V gene encodes CDR1 MDHEN and CDR2 SYDVKM. The chain's CDR3 is CASGAENYGYTF. CDR3 in DNA: TGTGCCAGCGGGGCCGAAAACTATGGCTACACCTTC.

This sequence joins TRBV7-2 and TRBJ2-1; the D is unclear. V lost 4 bases and J lost 8, with 9 bases in between. The V gene's germline CDR1 is SGHTA and CDR2 FQGNSA. The CDR3 loop spans 12 amino acids. The CDR3 DNA reads as TGTGCCAGCAGCTCCGGGTGGTATGAGCAGTTCTTC. It is translated as CASSSGWYEQFF.

The chain is built from TRBV6-1 and TRBJ1-6; 10 bases are shared with TRBD1. Trimming took 8 bases from V and 9 from J; bases not matched to a gene: 4. CDR1 is MNHNS and CDR2 is SASEGT in the germline V gene. This CDR3 has 13 amino acids. In nucleotides, the CDR3 is TGTGCCAGCTGGGACAGGGGCGTTTCACCCCTCCACTTT. Translation gives CASWDRGVSPLHF.

The V call is TRBV7-8, the J call TRBJ2-3; D is ambiguous. The CDR3 covers 13 residues. Looked up from germline, CDR1 is SGHVS and CDR2 is FQNEAQ. Trimming removed 1 base from V and 5 bases from J, with 7 bases in between. The CDR3 loop reads CASSLVTEDTQYF. As DNA, the CDR3 is TGTGCCAGCAGCTTAGTAACTGAAGATACGCAGTATTTT.

There are many counts of this clonotype. The chain carries TRBV7-2 and TRBJ2-4, with unresolved D. The CDR3 has 15 amino acids. Germline V gene sequence: CDR1 SGHTA, CDR2 FQGNSA. Trimming stripped 2 bases from V and 0 bases from J, with 8 bases between. DNA for the CDR3: TGTGCCAGCAGCTTAACCCGACTAGCCAAAAACATTCAGTACTTC. Protein product: CASSLTRLAKNIQYF.

In nucleotides, the CDR3 is TGTGCCAGCAGCCCTCTCAGAAACACCGGGGAGCTGTTTTTT. It encodes CASSPLRNTGELFF. V is TRBV3-1 and J is TRBJ2-2, with D unresolved. The CDR3 totals 14 residues. CDR1 LGHDT and CDR2 YNNKEL come from the germline V gene (reference sequence). Trimming pared 4 bases from V and 2 bases from J, leaving 8 bases between.